The clone carrying this TCR beta chain was found a few times. The antigen is undetermined. The record originates from a study of CD8 T cells in ankylosing spondylitis. Points from the study as a whole: Earlier studies detected some motif variants in reactive arthritis synovial fluid and blood. One TCR beta motif, made up of eight highly homologous variants, appeared characteristic of ankylosing spondylitis blood. It was reported that disease-linked clones were significantly enriched in matched ankylosing spondylitis synovial fluid.

TCRdb re-analysed the 5' RACE reads in MiXCR, keeping a single row per CDR3 protein. The sample holds around 390,000 distinct CDR3 sequences, under 25% seen once. This CDR3 contains 17 residues. Germline V lookup: CDR1 MNHNS, CDR2 SASEGT. V lost 7 bases and J lost 5, with 23 bases in between. The J gene is TRBJ2-2, the V gene TRBV6-1; tentatively, D is TRBD1 or TRBD2 (5 bases each). This TCR was recovered from a male donor with ankylosing spondylitis. Sequencing input: blood, either unsorted or a sorted T cell fraction (not recorded which). CDR3 in amino acids: CASTRVGTGWLTGELFF. The CDR3 DNA follows: TGTGCCAGCACTCGTGTCGGGACCGGGTGGTTAACCGGGGAGCTGTTTTTT.